These T cell receptor beta chains were read from a single sample in a study of CXCR3-negative and CXCR3-positive naive CD8 T cells. From its re-call of the 5' RACE reads, TCRdb lists each CDR3 protein once, without DNA. This sample contains several thousand distinct CDR3 sequences. The sequencing input was naive CXCR3+ CD8+ T cells from blood. The origin of the receptors is a human donor in good health. Some clones in this sample may be carry-over from other donors' samples. Each CDR3 is given with its conserved first and last residue. Size is stated for part of the rows, as once, few or many counts, or as a class when the clone is expanded.

clone_size	v_call	j_call	cdr3_aa
-	TRBV19	TRBJ1-5	CASEGTALGPQHF
medium-sized	TRBV20-1	TRBJ2-1	CSARVPDRFEQFF
medium-sized	TRBV6-5	TRBJ1-5	CASSYGATGDQPQHF
medium-sized	TRBV29-1	TRBJ2-1	CSVDGLNGQGASYNEQFF
-	TRBV6-6	TRBJ2-1	CASSYTGLQEQFF
-	TRBV29-1	TRBJ1-1	CSVEEGGIEAFF
medium-sized	TRBV19	TRBJ1-5	CASSIGNQPQHF
-	TRBV7-9	TRBJ2-5	CASTAPNGETQYF
-	TRBV19	TRBJ2-7	CASSIALGTYEQYF
-	TRBV29-1	TRBJ2-7	CSVRTSGYEQYF
medium-sized	TRBV29-1	TRBJ2-1	CSVDGGRSYNEQFF
-	TRBV11-2	TRBJ2-1	CASSLPWPTSGRGNEQFF
medium-sized	TRBV4-1	TRBJ1-1	CASSHRATTGNTEAFF
-	TRBV7-3	TRBJ2-3	CASSLTGSDTQYF
-	TRBV11-3	TRBJ2-3	CASSPELEDTQYF
medium-sized	TRBV9	TRBJ1-1	CASSSQNTEAFF
-	TRBV13	TRBJ1-1	CASTPGQGEWAFF
-	TRBV3-1	TRBJ1-5	CASSTTGSEQPQHF
medium-sized	TRBV5-1	TRBJ2-3	CASSFSESTDTQYF
-	TRBV2	TRBJ2-7	CASQDRTSGSYEQYF
medium-sized	TRBV6-6	TRBJ2-3	CASTTPSVPASTDTQYF
-	TRBV4-3	TRBJ2-1	CASSQNMGGKQFF
medium-sized	TRBV27	TRBJ2-1	CASSLGWEPYNEQFF
medium-sized	TRBV6-2/TRBV6-3	TRBJ2-2	CASSYGRELFF
-	TRBV28	TRBJ2-7	CASSLPNEQYF
-	TRBV29-1	TRBJ2-7	CSVEIASYEQYF
-	TRBV4-1	TRBJ2-7	CASSQSGTGLYEQYF
-	TRBV10-3	TRBJ1-1	CAINQNPDRGNEAFF
-	TRBV4-3	TRBJ2-1	CASSQVRGGGWDEQFF
medium-sized	TRBV29-1	TRBJ2-1	CSVDQPGAGQSYEQFF
-	TRBV7-9	TRBJ2-1	CASSHQDEQFF
-	TRBV4-1	TRBJ2-2	CASSRQQGVGTGELFF
-	TRBV6-1	TRBJ1-5	CASRNRDRDSNQPQHF
medium-sized	TRBV29-1	TRBJ2-7	CSVPSTDYPSAQYF
-	TRBV7-9	TRBJ1-1	CASSLEVGREAFF
medium-sized	TRBV20-1	TRBJ2-1	CSAGSNFVAGNEQFF
-	TRBV29-1	TRBJ2-4	CSVSDPLAKNIQYF
-	TRBV6-6	TRBJ1-5	CASSYMGTNQPQHF
medium-sized	TRBV28	TRBJ2-1	CASSPPTAGDRGNEQFF
medium-sized	TRBV20-1	TRBJ2-7	CSAHQGTYEQYF
-	TRBV29-1	TRBJ2-5	CSVALGGGETQYF
-	TRBV28	TRBJ2-7	CASSVTSGIRPYEQYF
medium-sized	TRBV6-5	TRBJ2-1	CASSLGNRVIGEQFF
medium-sized	TRBV20-1	TRBJ2-1	CSARGLAVNNEQFF
medium-sized	TRBV20-1	TRBJ1-2	CSARDRELVDYGYTF